Described below is a single T cell receptor (beta chain) sequence and its context. The table came from immunoSEQ multiplex PCR; TCRdb's copy has only in-frame clones and leaves some out. The sample has fewer than 250,000 clones, 86% seen once. The data were obtained in a study of blood T cell repertoires in COVID-19. Study-wide background: PBMCs, B-cell-depleted T cells, or T cells provided the cDNA or gDNA that made up the material.

Germline CDR1 is LNHDA and CDR2 is SQIVND (reference sequence). The CDR3 is made up of 16 amino acids. J was trimmed by 4 bases and V by 6 bases; bases with no gene match: 9. V and J are TRBV19 and TRBJ1-2; 12 bases fit TRBD1. Sequenced material: peripheral blood. This sequence originates from an older woman who had recovered from COVID-19. CDR3 loop: CASRSGTGGNLYGYTF. CDR3 DNA sequence: TGTGCCAGTAGGTCGGGGACAGGGGGCAACCTCTATGGCTACACCTTC.